One sample yielded the 2 T cell receptor beta chains listed below, sequenced in a study of CD8+CD57+ T cells in acquired aplastic anemia. The authors sequenced patients whose flow cytometry had shown CD8+CD57+ cell expansion. TCR beta VDJ and CDR3 profiles were obtained from a genomic DNA template. One entry per CDR3 protein results from TCRdb running MiXCR on the reads. The sample holds around 500,000 distinct CDR3 sequences; around 30% are singletons and the top ten take 0.82%. What was sequenced was sorted CD4+, CD8+, or CD8+CD57+ T cells (not recorded which) from PBMCs. These receptors were collected from a human donor with aplastic anemia.

This chain joins TRBV30 and TRBJ1-6; a weak D match, TRBD1 (6 bases). V was cut by 3 bases and J by 9 bases, with 15 bases left in between. The CDR3 has 14 residues. Germline CDR1 and CDR2: GTSNPN and SVGIG (reference sequence). The CDR3 region has the DNA TGTGCCTGGAGGGGGGGGCAGGGATCTTCACCCCTCCACTTT. Encoded protein: CAWRGGQGSSPLHF.

The chain employs TRBV29-1 and TRBJ1-2; TRBD1 agrees at 7 bases. Looked up from germline, CDR1 is SQVTM and CDR2 is ANQGSEA. V was pared by 8 bases and J by 2 bases, with 11 bases of the junction left unmatched. This CDR3 spans 14 amino acids. The CDR3, as DNA: TGCAGCCAGGACAGGTTGCCGGCGAACTATGGCTACACCTTC. Its translation: CSQDRLPANYGYTF.